The 16 T cell receptor beta chains given below trace back to one sample, sequenced in a study of a mutant IDH1 vaccine in newly diagnosed glioma. Sample time point: week 5, during vaccination. What each vaccine dose contained was 300 ug of mutant IDH1 20-mer peptide, accompanied by topical imiquimod. Assay: immunoSEQ multiplex PCR; the TCRdb copy retains only in-frame clones and omits some. The sample includes about 75,000 clones, 90% to 95% of them seen just once. No antigen has been identified for these receptors. The sequencing used PBMCs, collected from a glioma patient whose treatment included an IDH1 peptide vaccine. The receptors were sampled from a woman between 50 and 59 years old with glioma.

The rearrangement uses TRBV23-1 and TRBJ2-1, with D possibly being TRBD1 (5 bases). TRBV23-1 is an ORF; its function is uncertain. Deletions cut 3 bases from V and 13 bases from J, with 16 bases between. The CDR3 loop spans 13 amino acids. CDR3 residues: CASSHHPQGSQFF. For the CDR3, the DNA is TGCGCCAGCAGTCACCACCCTCAGGGAAGCCAGTTCTTC.

This chain uses TRBV11-3 with TRBJ1-1, with 7 bases matching TRBD1. Germline CDR1 is SGHNT and CDR2 is YENEEA. This CDR3 region has 12 residues. Trimming removed 5 bases from V and 3 bases from J; junction bases left unmatched: 0. CDR3 DNA: TGTGCCAGCAGCCAGGGGGACACTGAAGCTTTCTTT. Its translation is CASSQGDTEAFF.

For the CDR3, the DNA is TGTGCCACCTTTAGAGACAATGAGCAGTTCTTC. Protein sequence: CATFRDNEQFF. The rearrangement joins TRBV15 to TRBJ2-1; D not certain. CDR3 length: 11 residues. V gave up 8 bases and J gave up 5 bases, with 7 bases separating them. Germline-derived CDR1 and CDR2 are LNHNV and YYDKDF (reference sequence).

This clone has only a few counts. The V call is TRBV4-2, the J call TRBJ1-2; D ambiguous. CDR1 is LGHNA and CDR2 is YNFKEQ in the germline V gene. The CDR3 consists of 16 residues. V lost 0 bases and J 4 bases, leaving 15 bases between the germline ends. This chain's CDR3 is CASSQDPARGLYGYTF. As DNA, the CDR3 is TGTGCCAGCAGCCAAGATCCCGCTCGGGGTCTCTATGGCTACACCTTC.

This clone was seen only a few times. The CDR3 region is CASSKAANQPQHF. In nucleotides, the CDR3 is TGTGCCAGTAGTAAAGCTGCCAATCAGCCCCAGCATTTT. The gene calls are TRBV19 and TRBJ1-5; D is undetermined. V lost 4 bases and J lost 3, with 7 bases in between. Per germline, CDR1 LNHDA and CDR2 SQIVND (reference sequence). The CDR3 contains 13 residues.

This clone has just one count. DNA for the CDR3: TGTGCCAGCTCACCGAGCTGGCGGGAGGACGAGCAGTACTTC. Translated, it gives CASSPSWREDEQYF. The chain is built from TRBV18 and TRBJ2-7, with TRBD2 matching 8 bases. Germline loops: CDR1 KGHSH, CDR2 LQKENI. Unmatched junction bases numbered 6, after V lost 3 bases and J lost 5 bases. The CDR3 runs 14 residues.

V is TRBV6-5 and J is TRBJ1-5; the D gene is possibly TRBD1 (5 bases). V dropped 4 bases and J dropped 7 bases, with 17 bases sitting between them. Germline CDR1 and CDR2: MNHEY and SVGAGI. The CDR3 is 15 amino acids. In DNA form, the CDR3 reads TGTGCCAGCAGTTCCCACCAGGGTGTGGAGCAGCCCCAGCATTTT. Translated, it gives CASSSHQGVEQPQHF.

The rearrangement uses TRBV10-1 and TRBJ2-7; no reliable D call. This CDR3 contains 14 residues. Trimming removed 10 bases at V and 0 bases at J, with 16 bases between. From germline, CDR1 is WNHNN and CDR2 SYGVQD (reference sequence). CDR3 in DNA: TGCGCCACCTCGGAGACCGTAAACTCCTACGAGCAGTACTTC. Its protein is CATSETVNSYEQYF.

V is TRBV9 and J is TRBJ1-1; perhaps TRBD1 as D (6 bases). The CDR3 has 14 amino acids. Between the trimmed V and J ends, which lost 2 bases and 0 bases, there was a span of 8 bases. Germline assignment: CDR1 SGDLS and CDR2 YYNGEE. The CDR3 DNA follows: TGTGCCAGCAGCGTCACAGGGATGAACACTGAAGCTTTCTTT. Translated, it gives CASSVTGMNTEAFF.

The chain recombines TRBV5-1 with TRBJ2-7, with TRBD1 matching 8 bases. V dropped 4 bases and J dropped 6; count of bases not matched to a gene: 12. Germline V gene lookup returns CDR1 SGHRS and CDR2 YFSETQ. There are 15 residues in the CDR3. The CDR3 DNA follows: TGCGCCAGCAGCCGAAAGGCGGACAGGGTAACCGAGCAGTACTTC. As protein: CASSRKADRVTEQYF.

This chain connects TRBV2 to TRBJ1-1; 7 positions agree with TRBD1. Germline CDR1 reads SNHLY; CDR2 reads FYNNEI. CDR3 length: 15 amino acids. J was trimmed by 2 bases and V by 4 bases; bases with no gene match: 7. This chain's CDR3 is CASSAQRGLNTEAFF. CDR3 DNA: TGTGCCAGCAGTGCCCAGAGGGGGCTTAACACTGAAGCTTTCTTT.

The chain couples TRBV2 to TRBJ1-3, with 9 bases fitting TRBD1. CDR1 and CDR2 (germline): SNHLY, FYNNEI. The CDR3 spans 15 residues. The trim removed 5 bases at V and 2 bases at J, leaving 4 bases unmatched. CDR3 nucleotides: TGTGCCAGCAGTTCACAGGGGGCTACTGGAAACACCATATATTTT. Protein product: CASSSQGATGNTIYF. Together with reference TRBV2 and TRBJ1-3, the CDR3 gives the full variable domain: EPEVTQTPSHQVTQMGQEVILRCVPISNHLYFYWYRQILGQKVEFLVSFYNNEISEKSEIFDDQFSVERPDGSNFTLKIRSTKLEDSAMYFCASSSQGATGNTIYFGEGSWLTVV.

The chain combines TRBV19 with TRBJ2-4; D may be TRBD1 (6 bases). Germline CDR1 LNHDA, CDR2 SQIVND (reference sequence). The CDR3 is made up of 17 amino acids. With 5 bases removed from V and 2 bases from J, the gap between germline ends came to 19 bases. The CDR3 nucleotides are TGTGCCAGTAGTCCAGGACAGCTCGTGGGAACCAAAAACATTCAGTACTTC. Protein sequence: CASSPGQLVGTKNIQYF. Complete variable domain (other parts from reference TRBV19 and TRBJ2-4): DGGITQSPKYLFRKEGQNVTLSCEQNLNHDAMYWYRQDPGQGLRLIYYSQIVNDFQKGDIAEGYSVSREKKESFPLTVTSAQKNPTAFYLCASSPGQLVGTKNIQYFGAGTRLSVL.

This clone showed up just once. The rearrangement joins TRBV7-9 to TRBJ2-5; tentatively, D is TRBD1 (5 bases). With the DNA end fitting TRBJ2-7 better, the J assignment may be wrong. The CDR3 sequence is 12 residues long. The germline CDR1 and CDR2 sequences are SEHNR and FQNEAQ (reference sequence). The CDR3: CASSLTAYEQYF. The CDR3 DNA follows: TGTGCCAGCAGCTTGACAGCCTACGAGCAGTACTTC.

The gene calls are TRBV7-9 and TRBJ2-5; 8 bases fit TRBD2. J gave up 3 bases and V 8 bases, and 5 bases lay outside the gene matches. Germline V gene lookup returns CDR1 SEHNR and CDR2 FQNEAQ (reference sequence). The CDR3 is 13 amino acids. CDR3 protein: CASGISGEETQYF. CDR3 sequence (DNA): TGTGCCAGCGGGATTAGCGGGGAAGAGACCCAGTACTTC.

This rearrangement joins TRBV5-5 to TRBJ1-3; 7 bases line up with TRBD1. The germline gives CDR1 SGHKS, CDR2 YYEKEE (reference sequence). J was trimmed by 0 bases and V by 2 bases; bases with no gene match: 11. The CDR3 has 18 residues. CDR3 sequence (DNA): TGTGCCAGCAGCTTTTCCCGGGACAGAACTTACTCTGGAAACACCATATATTTT. It translates to CASSFSRDRTYSGNTIYF.